Reported below is one T cell receptor beta chain. Measured with immunoSEQ multiplex PCR; TCRdb has only the in-frame clones, and not every one. Found here are 7,000 to 9,500 clones, 58% of them singletons; the top ten hold approximately 15%. The data derive from a study of sequential checkpoint blockade in melanoma. The overall study: First-line arms were nivolumab then ipilimumab, or the reverse, randomized 1:1. After both sequences, patients received maintenance nivolumab.

The germline gives CDR1 SEHNR, CDR2 FQNEAQ (reference sequence). V gave up 5 bases and J gave up 2 bases; unmatched junction bases: 6. The CDR3 extends over 14 amino acids. Specified treatment: randomized to nivolumab then ipilimumab (arm A) or the reverse (arm B). None of the patients previously received DNA-damaging chemotherapy. Live CD3+CD8+ CD19− CD56− cells were sorted from PBMCs. The specimen was CD8+ T cells sorted from blood (inferred from file names), collected from a patient given nivolumab and ipilimumab in sequence. V and J are TRBV7-9 and TRBJ2-7; 7 nucleotides line up with TRBD1. The sequence derives from a human donor with melanoma. The CDR3 DNA sequence: TGTGCCAGCAGCAAGCCGGGACAGCCCTACGAGCAGTACTTC. Its translation: CASSKPGQPYEQYF.